This T cell receptor beta chain was identified during a study of T-cell memory formation after mild COVID-19. Between the trimmed V and J ends, which lost 4 bases and 1 base, there was a span of 11 bases. Germline CDR1 and CDR2: SGHRS and YFSETQ. This CDR3 contains 15 residues. 5'RACE primed at constant segments yielded TCR alpha and TCR beta cDNA libraries bearing sample barcodes and UMIs. TCRdb re-derived calls from the 5' RACE reads in MiXCR, one entry per CDR3 protein. The table includes about 350,000 distinct CDR3 sequences, approximately 27% detected once. Findings and limits, study-wide: Day 15 to 85 contractors were CD4/CD8 balanced; later expanders leaned CD4+. Memory from before infection featured some responding clones, which suggests cross-reactive memory joined. Chiefly within CM and EM were the contracting CD4+ clones; CD8+ ones were within EMRA.

In regard to this clonotype: Its antigen is not identified.

The clonotype originates from an adult woman who had mild COVID-19 (a few samples of this study predate the infection). Cell type and time point are not known. The sequencing sample was made of PBMCs or a T cell subset sorted from them (not recorded which). The rearrangement joins TRBV5-1 to TRBJ2-2, with D tentatively TRBD1 (6 bases). The CDR3 DNA sequence: TGCGCCAGCAGCCCCCGACAGGAGAACACCGGGGAGCTGTTTTTT. Its translation is CASSPRQENTGELFF.